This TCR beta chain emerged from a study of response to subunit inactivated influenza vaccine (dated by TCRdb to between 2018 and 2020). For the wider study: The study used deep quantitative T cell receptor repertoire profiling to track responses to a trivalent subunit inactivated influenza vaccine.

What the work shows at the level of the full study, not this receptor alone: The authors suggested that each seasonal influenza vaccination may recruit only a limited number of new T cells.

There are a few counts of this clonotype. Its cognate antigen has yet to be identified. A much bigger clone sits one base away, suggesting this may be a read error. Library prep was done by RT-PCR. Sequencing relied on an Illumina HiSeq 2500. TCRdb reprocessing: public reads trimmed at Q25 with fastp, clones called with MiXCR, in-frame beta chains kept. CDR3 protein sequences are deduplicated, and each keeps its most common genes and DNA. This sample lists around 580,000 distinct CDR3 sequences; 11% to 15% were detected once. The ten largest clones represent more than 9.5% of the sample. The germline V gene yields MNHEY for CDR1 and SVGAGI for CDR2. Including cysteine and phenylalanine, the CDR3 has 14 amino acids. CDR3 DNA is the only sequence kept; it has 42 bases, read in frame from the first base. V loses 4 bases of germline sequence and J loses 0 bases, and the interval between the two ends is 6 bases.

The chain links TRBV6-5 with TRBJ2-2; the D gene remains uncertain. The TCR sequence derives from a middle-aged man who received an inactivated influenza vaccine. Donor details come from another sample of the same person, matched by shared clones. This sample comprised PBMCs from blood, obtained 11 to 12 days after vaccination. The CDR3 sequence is CASSFSANTGELFF. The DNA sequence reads TGTGCCAGCAGTTTCTCGGCGAACACCGGGGAGCTGTTTTTT.